A single sample gave rise to the 32 T cell receptor beta chains below, sequenced in a study of blood T cells in healthy people across ages. A J-beta primer mix and a sample-barcoded 5' primer were used in a second PCR of about 7 to 12 cycles. TCRdb reanalysed the 5' RACE reads using MiXCR and keeps one entry per CDR3 protein. The sample contains 800,000 to 900,000 distinct CDR3 sequences, about 62% of which appear only once. What was sequenced was blood. Receptors originate from a man aged 25 to 40 in good health.

The chain has TRBV6-5 and TRBJ2-5; 7 bases agree with TRBD1. The last part of the DNA fits TRBJ2-7 better; the J call may be wrong. The CDR3 sequence is 15 residues long. Germline-derived CDR1 and CDR2 are MNHEY and SVGAGI. The CDR3 is CASSQGTAFTYEQYF. As DNA, the CDR3 is TGTGCCAGCAGCCAAGGGACAGCTTTCACCTACGAGCAGTACTTC.

This chain links TRBV29-1 with TRBJ2-5; TRBD1 agrees at 7 bases. The last part of the DNA fits TRBJ2-7 better; the J call may be wrong. The CDR3 extends over 13 amino acids. Germline values: CDR1 SQVTM, CDR2 ANQGSEA. The CDR3 DNA is TGCAGCGCTTCACAGGGGCAGTCTTACGAGCAGTACTTC. Protein sequence: CSASQGQSYEQYF.

This clonotype has a handful of counts. This rearrangement joins TRBV29-1 to TRBJ2-3; D is unresolved. This CDR3 spans 13 amino acids. Looked up from germline, CDR1 is SQVTM and CDR2 is ANQGSEA. V was cut by 3 bases and J by 2 bases, with 9 bases left in between. CDR3 sequence: CSVDHSPTDTQYF. The CDR3 DNA is TGCAGCGTTGATCACAGTCCCACAGATACGCAGTATTTT.

This sequence joins TRBV6-4 and TRBJ2-3; D possibly matches TRBD1 or TRBD2 (5 bases each). V lost 2 bases and J lost 2, with 8 bases in between. The CDR3 sequence is 14 residues long. Looked up from germline, CDR1 is MRHNA and CDR2 is SNTAGT. The CDR3 DNA is TGTGCCAGCAGTGACGTCGGGACCACAGATACGCAGTATTTT. Protein: CASSDVGTTDTQYF.

This clonotype was counted once. The chain combines TRBV2 with TRBJ2-1; D not resolved. V lost 3 bases to trimming and J lost 2 bases, with 11 bases between them. This CDR3 comprises 15 residues. CDR1 is SNHLY, CDR2 FYNNEI, per germline. CDR3: CASSDGTAPYNEQFF. Here the CDR3 DNA reads TGTGCCAGCAGTGACGGTACAGCCCCCTACAATGAGCAGTTCTTC. Full variable domain (missing parts from reference TRBV2 and TRBJ2-1): EPEVTQTPSHQVTQMGQEVILRCVPISNHLYFYWYRQILGQKVEFLVSFYNNEISEKSEIFDDQFSVERPDGSNFTLKIRSTKLEDSAMYFCASSDGTAPYNEQFFGPGTRLTVL.

The chain couples TRBV10-3 to TRBJ1-2; 10 bases map to TRBD1. V lost 4 bases, J lost 7 bases, and 6 bases stayed unmatched. From germline, CDR1 is ENHRY and CDR2 SYGVKD. The CDR3 extends over 14 amino acids. This chain's CDR3 is CAISGDRGPSGYTF. The CDR3 region has the DNA TGTGCCATCAGTGGGGACAGGGGCCCCAGTGGCTACACCTTC.

The chain recombines TRBV6-2 or TRBV6-3 with TRBJ2-4, with a tentative D call TRBD2 (5 bases). The J call may not be correct, given that the DNA end is closer to TRBJ2-7. CDR1 is MNHEY, CDR2 SVGEGT, per germline. The CDR3 loop spans 12 amino acids. CDR3 sequence: CASSYEGSEQYF. In nucleotides, the CDR3 is TGTGCCAGCAGTTACGAGGGATCCGAGCAGTACTTC.

This clonotype was detected only a few times. V gene TRBV27 combines with J gene TRBJ2-3, with TRBD2 as a possible D gene (5 bases). The V gene lost 8 bases and the J gene lost 6 bases, with 27 bases spanning the gap. Germline V gene lookup returns CDR1 MNHEY and CDR2 SMNVEV (reference sequence). The CDR3 is 17 residues long. The CDR3 region is CASRGPTSSRPADTQYF. In DNA, the CDR3 is TGTGCCAGCCGCGGGCCAACTAGTAGCCGGCCGGCGGATACGCAGTATTTT.

The chain uses TRBV11-3 and TRBJ2-1, with D unresolved. CDR1 is SGHNT, CDR2 YENEEA, per germline. V was shortened by 4 bases and J by 0 bases, with 10 bases between the two germline ends. The CDR3 is 15 residues long. In nucleotides, the CDR3 is TGTGCCAGCAGCTCGTGGAAGAGCTCCTACAATGAGCAGTTCTTC. Its translation: CASSSWKSSYNEQFF.

The V call is TRBV20-1, the J call TRBJ2-7; TRBD1 matches 7 bases. CDR3 size: 14 residues. Trimming took 4 bases from V and 10 from J; bases not matched to a gene: 16. CDR1 is DFQATT and CDR2 is SNEGSKA in the germline V gene (reference sequence). The CDR3 region is CSATRRTGRSTQYF. The CDR3 DNA sequence: TGCAGTGCTACCCGACGGACAGGCAGGTCCACCCAGTACTTC.

The chain recombines TRBV12-3 or TRBV12-4 with TRBJ2-1, with D perhaps given as TRBD1 or TRBD2 (5 bases each). The end of the DNA fits TRBJ2-7 better, so the J call may be wrong. The CDR3 runs 15 residues. This chain's CDR3 is CASSFQRGGYNEQYF. The CDR3 nucleotides read TGTGCCAGCAGTTTCCAGAGGGGTGGGTACAATGAGCAGTACTTC.

The chain uses TRBV6-2 or TRBV6-3 and TRBJ1-1, with TRBD1 matching 8 bases. In germline, CDR1 is MNHEY, CDR2 SVGEGT. This CDR3 is built from 15 residues. The V and J ends lost 2 bases and 1 base, in that order; junction bases with no gene match: 3. The CDR3 DNA is TGTGCCAGCAGTTACGAGGGGACAGGGAACACTGAAGCTTTCTTT. Protein product: CASSYEGTGNTEAFF.

V gene TRBV20-1 combines with J gene TRBJ2-1; possibly TRBD1 for D (5 bases). CDR3 length equals 17 residues. Per the germline V gene, CDR1 is DFQATT and CDR2 is SNEGSKA (reference sequence). V lost 3 bases to trimming and J lost 0 bases, with 18 bases between them. In DNA form, the CDR3 reads TGCAGTGCTAGTCAGTTCAGGGCGCGAAACTCCTACAATGAGCAGTTCTTC. Protein product: CSASQFRARNSYNEQFF.

CDR3 residues: CSVPLELDYYEQYF. In DNA form, the CDR3 reads TGCAGCGTCCCCCTGGAGCTTGATTACTACGAGCAGTACTTC. V and J are TRBV29-1 and TRBJ2-7, with no clear D. This CDR3 spans 14 amino acids. The ends were cut back, 6 bases at V and 3 bases at J, with 18 bases in the middle. CDR1 and CDR2 from the germline V gene are SQVTM and ANQGSEA.

A remark on this clonotype: A read error may be the cause here, since a much bigger clone is one base away. The gene calls are TRBV20-1 and TRBJ2-1; 8 bases are shared with TRBD1. Germline lookup yields CDR1 DFQATT and CDR2 SNEGSKA (reference sequence). There are 15 residues in the CDR3. V shed 4 bases and J 7 bases; nucleotides not matched to a gene: 12. CDR3 in amino acids: CSATSGQGINNEQFF. The CDR3 DNA sequence: TGCAGTGCTACATCTGGACAGGGAATTAATAATGAGCAGTTCTTC.

J is TRBJ1-1 and V is TRBV12-3 or TRBV12-4, with unresolved D. Trimming left V 6 bases short and J 2 bases short, with 13 bases between. The CDR3 is 14 amino acids. The CDR3, as DNA: TGTGCCAGCAGCCACTCTGGTGGAAACACTGAAGCTTTCTTT. The encoded protein is CASSHSGGNTEAFF.

This chain links TRBV12-3 or TRBV12-4 with TRBJ2-3, with a weak D call TRBD2 (6 bases). This CDR3 has 15 amino acids. V was pared by 5 bases and J by 6 bases, with 18 bases between. The CDR3 loop is CASSAPGLISDTQYF. CDR3 DNA: TGTGCCAGCAGTGCCCCGGGACTGATCTCGGATACGCAGTATTTT.

The CDR3 spells CASSLMRGGKNEQFF. The CDR3 DNA follows: TGTGCCAGCAGCTTAATGCGGGGGGGCAAAAATGAGCAGTTCTTC. The chain carries TRBV7-8 and TRBJ2-1; 9 bases are a match to TRBD2. CDR3 length: 15 amino acids. Germline V CDR1 and CDR2: SGHVS, FQNEAQ. Trimming cost V 2 bases and J 7 bases; bases outside gene matches: 6.

This clonotype was seen many times. The chain uses TRBV20-1 and TRBJ1-2; TRBD1 might be the D (6 bases). Trimming removed 0 bases at V and 8 bases at J, with 28 bases between. Germline assignment: CDR1 DFQATT and CDR2 SNEGSKA (reference sequence). The CDR3 spans 18 residues. The CDR3 is CSARDRSYPTGSEYGYTF. CDR3 in DNA: TGCAGTGCTAGAGATCGATCGTACCCCACAGGGTCGGAGTACGGCTACACCTTC.

The chain carries TRBV6-5 and TRBJ2-2; D is possibly TRBD2 (5 bases). Germline CDR1 MNHEY, CDR2 SVGAGI. The CDR3 is 15 amino acids. V dropped 8 bases and J dropped 3 bases, with 16 bases sitting between them. The CDR3 DNA follows: TGTGCCAGCGGGAATAGAGGGTTCGACACCGGGGAGCTGTTTTTT. This gives the protein CASGNRGFDTGELFF.

This clonotype was seen only a few times. The V call is TRBV29-1, the J call TRBJ2-5; TRBD1 might be the D (6 bases). The CDR3 is made up of 14 amino acids. Trimming removed 3 bases at V and 2 bases at J, with 13 bases between. Germline assignment: CDR1 SQVTM and CDR2 ANQGSEA. The CDR3 loop is CSVDETGGQETQYF. CDR3 DNA: TGCAGCGTTGACGAGACAGGAGGTCAAGAGACCCAGTACTTC. Based on the CDR3 plus reference TRBV29-1 and TRBJ2-5, the full variable domain is SAVISQKPSRDICQRGTSLTIQCQVDSQVTMMFWYRQQPGQSLTLIATANQGSEATYESGFVIDKFPISRPNLTFSTLTVSNMSPEDSSIYLCSVDETGGQETQYFGPGTRLLVL.

V is TRBV6-1 and J is TRBJ1-2; no reliable D call. The CDR3 length is 15 residues. CDR1 is MNHNS, CDR2 SASEGT, per germline. The V end lost 1 base, the J end lost 0 bases, and 9 bases lay between the germline ends. The CDR3: CASSEVKPSNYGYTF. The CDR3, as DNA: TGTGCCAGCAGTGAAGTGAAGCCGTCTAACTATGGCTACACCTTC.

In its sample, this clonotype was seen a few times. This chain connects TRBV2 to TRBJ2-5; 8 bases line up with TRBD2. The CDR3 is 14 residues long. CDR1 SNHLY and CDR2 FYNNEI come from the germline V gene. V was clipped by 2 bases and J by 5 bases; unmatched bases: 4. The CDR3 protein is CASSEWTSQETQYF. In nucleotides, the CDR3 is TGTGCCAGCAGTGAATGGACTAGCCAGGAGACCCAGTACTTC.

This chain uses TRBV20-1 with TRBJ2-7; a weak D match, TRBD1 (6 bases). The J call may be faulty, since TRBJ2-5 better matches the DNA end. There are 14 residues in the CDR3. Germline V gene sequence: CDR1 DFQATT, CDR2 SNEGSKA (reference sequence). CDR3 loop: CSAATPNREETQYF. The CDR3 DNA is TGCAGTGCTGCGACACCTAACAGGGAAGAGACCCAGTACTTC.

This clonotype was seen a few times. The CDR3 DNA reads as TGCGCCAGCAGCCACCCGACTAGCGGGGACTATGAGCAGTTCTTC. It is translated as CASSHPTSGDYEQFF. This rearrangement joins TRBV4-1 to TRBJ2-1; 11 bases match TRBD2. V gave up 3 bases and J gave up 8 bases; unmatched junction bases: 6. CDR1 is MGHRA and CDR2 is YSYEKL in the germline V gene. This CDR3 has 15 residues.

This clonotype has at least ten counts. The V and J genes are TRBV27 and TRBJ2-5; no reliable D call. Germline CDR1 reads MNHEY; CDR2 reads SMNVEV (reference sequence). This CDR3 comprises 16 residues. The V end was cut by 2 bases, the J end by 4 bases, with 17 bases between. CDR3 loop: CASSLRATDLGETQYF. The CDR3 coding sequence is TGTGCCAGCAGTTTAAGGGCGACCGACTTGGGAGAGACCCAGTACTTC.

In this sample, this clonotype turned up a few times. The gene calls are TRBV14 and TRBJ2-5, with TRBD1 as a possible D gene (6 bases). Germline lookup yields CDR1 SGHDN and CDR2 FVKESK. The length of the CDR3 is 17 residues. The ends were cut back, 4 bases at V and 2 bases at J, with 20 bases in the middle. CDR3 in amino acids: CASSLNRPDSLQETQYF. As DNA, the CDR3 is TGTGCCAGCAGCCTCAACCGACCGGACAGCCTTCAAGAGACCCAGTACTTC.

CDR3 sequence (DNA): TGTGCCAGCAGTTTATTCGGACGGGGGGGCCTAGCCAAAAACATTCAGTACTTC. This codes for CASSLFGRGGLAKNIQYF. This chain links TRBV28 with TRBJ2-4; 8 nucleotides line up with TRBD2. With V trimmed by 1 base and J by 0 bases, 8 bases remained unmatched. CDR1 is MDHEN and CDR2 is SYDVKM in the germline V gene. The CDR3 covers 18 residues.

Only one count was recorded for this clonotype. This sequence joins TRBV20-1 and TRBJ2-1; maybe TRBD2 (5 bases). The V gene lost 4 bases and the J gene lost 10 bases, with 17 bases spanning the gap. The CDR3 runs to 13 residues. Looked up from germline, CDR1 is DFQATT and CDR2 is SNEGSKA (reference sequence). This CDR3 is CSAKTVAGGEQFF. CDR3 sequence (DNA): TGCAGTGCTAAAACGGTGGCTGGCGGGGAGCAGTTCTTC.

V and J are TRBV5-1 and TRBJ1-1; D unclear. The CDR3 is made up of 14 amino acids. V was trimmed by 1 base and J by 0 bases, leaving 7 bases between them. Per germline, CDR1 SGHRS and CDR2 YFSETQ. DNA for the CDR3: TGCGCCAGCAGCTTGACAAACTTGAACACTGAAGCTTTCTTT. Amino acid sequence: CASSLTNLNTEAFF.

The V call is TRBV28, the J call TRBJ2-5; no definite D call. V dropped 1 base and J dropped 1 base, with 7 bases sitting between them. CDR3 length: 14 amino acids. CDR1 MDHEN and CDR2 SYDVKM come from the germline V gene. The CDR3 DNA is TGTGCCAGCAGTTTATACGCACGCCAAGAGACCCAGTACTTC. Translating gives CASSLYARQETQYF.

The chain combines TRBV7-2 with TRBJ2-1; D is undetermined. V lost 0 bases and J lost 6, with 15 bases in between. CDR3 length equals 16 residues. Germline CDR1 reads SGHTA; CDR2 reads FQGNSA. The CDR3 spells CASSLADGQAGNEQFF. The CDR3 bases are TGTGCCAGCAGCTTAGCGGACGGCCAAGCTGGCAATGAGCAGTTCTTC.